This TCR beta chain stems from a study of identical twins. Broader study findings: Out-of-frame alpha sequences shared by twins showed excess low generation probability.

This clonotype showed up many times. Its antigen is currently unknown. The germline V and J ends were trimmed by 6 bases and 5 bases, with 10 bases remaining between them. Germline V gives CDR1 SNHLY, CDR2 FYNNEI. This CDR3 has 12 residues. TCRdb independently ran MiXCR on the 5' RACE reads; one entry per CDR3 protein. The data contain 500,000 to 600,000 distinct CDR3 sequences, less than 25% of them singletons. These data were also reused for a study on T cells expressing NK-cell markers.

The sequenced material came from CD4+ T cells sorted from blood. The receptor comes from a woman aged 18-30 years in good health. The V gene is TRBV2, the J gene TRBJ2-5; D is undetermined. The CDR3: CASRLGSETQYF. CDR3 DNA sequence: TGTGCCAGCAGATTAGGATCGGAGACCCAGTACTTC.